The 7 T cell receptor beta chains in this list originate from one sample, sequenced in a study of naive and memory T cell subsets. Overall study results and limits: Especially in CD8 cells, naive repertoires contained a few larger clonotypes, possibly CD45RA-re-expressing memory cells.

Both TRBC1 and TRBC2 were covered by a beta constant-region primer of two equimolar oligonucleotides. Four rounds of PCR amplified the ligated cDNA using nested alpha and beta constant-region primers plus SP2. TCRdb re-derived calls from the UMI-ligation and nested PCR reads in MiXCR, one entry per CDR3 protein. The sample holds roughly 92,000 distinct CDR3 sequences, 11% seen once. Their antigens remain unidentified. The specimen sequenced was naive CD4+ T cells from blood. Receptors originate from a human donor in good health.

This clonotype was counted many times. This rearrangement joins TRBV29-1 to TRBJ2-4, with unresolved D. The germline gives CDR1 SQVTM, CDR2 ANQGSEA. This CDR3 contains 13 residues. Deletions cut 4 bases from V and 0 bases from J, with 7 bases between. CDR3 loop: CSVAEAAKNIQYF. In nucleotides, the CDR3 is TGCAGCGTTGCTGAGGCAGCCAAAAACATTCAGTACTTC.

This clonotype was observed a few times. The chain couples TRBV12-3 or TRBV12-4 to TRBJ1-5, with a weak D call TRBD1 (6 bases). V was pared by 6 bases and J by 4 bases, with 13 bases between. This CDR3 has 14 amino acids. CDR3 residues: CASSPYRENQPQHF. The CDR3 region has the DNA TGTGCCAGCAGCCCCTACAGGGAGAATCAGCCCCAGCATTTT.

This clonotype was seen a few times. The rearrangement joins TRBV27 to TRBJ2-6; D may match TRBD1 or TRBD2 (5 bases each). With 8 bases removed from V and 2 bases from J, the gap between germline ends came to 13 bases. The CDR3 length is 15 residues. Per germline, CDR1 MNHEY and CDR2 SMNVEV (reference sequence). This CDR3 is CASGRQSTGANVLTF. CDR3 DNA sequence: TGTGCCAGCGGGAGACAGAGCACTGGGGCCAACGTCCTGACTTTC.

The chain employs TRBV3-1 and TRBJ2-3; TRBD2 matches 7 bases. Germline CDR1 LGHDT, CDR2 YNNKEL (reference sequence). V lost 2 bases to trimming and J lost 4 bases; unmatched junction nucleotides: 18. This CDR3 has 19 amino acids. CDR3 sequence (DNA): TGTGCCAGCAGCCAAAGTATTGGACTAGTGGGGACGAGTGCAGATACGCAGTATTTT. It codes for CASSQSIGLVGTSADTQYF.

The chain is built from TRBV5-1 and TRBJ2-7; D unclear. This CDR3 region has 13 residues. Germline CDR1 and CDR2: SGHRS and YFSETQ. The ends were cut back, 7 bases at V and 7 bases at J, with 18 bases in the middle. The CDR3 coding sequence is TGCGCCAGCGGAAAACAGCCTAACGAGGAGCAGTACTTC. Translation: CASGKQPNEEQYF.

The V and J genes are TRBV4-2 and TRBJ2-3; a possible D gene is TRBD2 (6 bases). The CDR3 is 17 amino acids. The germline V gene encodes CDR1 LGHNA and CDR2 YNFKEQ. The V end lost 6 bases, the J end lost 3 bases, and 22 bases lay between the germline ends. This CDR3 reads CASSEGSMGGWTDTQYF. The DNA of the CDR3 is TGTGCCAGCAGTGAAGGATCGATGGGGGGTTGGACAGATACGCAGTATTTT.

The chain joins TRBV12-3 or TRBV12-4 to TRBJ2-1, with 9 bases fitting TRBD2. This CDR3 spans 15 amino acids. Trimming at V came to 3 bases and at J to 5 bases, leaving 5 bases not matched to a gene. For the CDR3, the DNA is TGTGCCAGCAGTTTTTGGCCTAGCGGGGACAATGAGCAGTTCTTC. It translates to CASSFWPSGDNEQFF.